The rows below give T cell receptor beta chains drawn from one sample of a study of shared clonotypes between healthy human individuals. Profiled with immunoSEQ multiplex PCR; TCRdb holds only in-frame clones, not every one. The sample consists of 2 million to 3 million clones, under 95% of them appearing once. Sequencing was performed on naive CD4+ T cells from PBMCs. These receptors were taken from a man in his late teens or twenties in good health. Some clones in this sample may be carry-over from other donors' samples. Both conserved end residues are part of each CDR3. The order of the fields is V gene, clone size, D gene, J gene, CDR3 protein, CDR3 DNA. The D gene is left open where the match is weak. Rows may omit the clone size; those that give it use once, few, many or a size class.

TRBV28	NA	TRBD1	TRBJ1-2	CASSDTGGYGYTF	TGTGCCAGCAGTGATACAGGGGGCTATGGCTACACCTTC
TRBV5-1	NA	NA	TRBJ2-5	CASSLAFGPGETQYF	TGCGCCAGCAGCTTGGCTTTCGGTCCAGGGGAGACCCAGTACTTC
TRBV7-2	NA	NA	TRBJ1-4	CASSRQERATNEKLFF	TGTGCCAGCAGCAGACAGGAGCGCGCAACTAATGAAAAACTGTTTTTT
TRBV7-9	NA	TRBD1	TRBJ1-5	CASSSGTGNNQPQHF	TGTGCCAGCAGCTCCGGGACAGGGAACAATCAGCCCCAGCATTTT
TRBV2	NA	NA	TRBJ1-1	CASRPQGLNTEAFF	TGTGCCAGCAGGCCACAGGGCTTGAACACTGAAGCTTTCTTT
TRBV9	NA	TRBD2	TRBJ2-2	CASSVERLAGGSNTGELFF	TGTGCCAGCAGCGTAGAAAGGCTAGCGGGAGGTAGTAACACCGGGGAGCTGTTTTTT
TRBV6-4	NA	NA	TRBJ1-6	CARPRRHLYNSPLHF	TGTGCCCGACCTCGGCGCCACCTTTATAATTCACCCCTCCACTTT
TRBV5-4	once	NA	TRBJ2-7	CASSLEGGLGEQYF	TGTGCCAGCAGCTTGGAGGGGGGTTTGGGCGAGCAGTACTTC
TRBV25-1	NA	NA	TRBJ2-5	CASSSQGRETQYF	TGTGCCAGCAGTTCACAGGGTCGTGAGACCCAGTACTTC
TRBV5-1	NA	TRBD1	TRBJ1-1	CASSSGTGSTEAFF	TGCGCCAGCAGCTCCGGGACAGGGTCCACTGAAGCTTTCTTT
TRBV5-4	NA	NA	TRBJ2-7	CASSLGNPGADYEQYF	TGTGCCAGCAGCTTGGGAAATCCAGGAGCAGACTACGAGCAGTACTTC
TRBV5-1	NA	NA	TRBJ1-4	CASPHTGGEKLFF	TGCGCCAGCCCACACACCGGAGGGGAAAAACTGTTTTTT
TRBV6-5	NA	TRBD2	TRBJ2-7	CASSYSSGGFSYEQYF	TGTGCCAGCAGTTACTCGAGCGGGGGCTTCTCCTACGAGCAGTACTTC
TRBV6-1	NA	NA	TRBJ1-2	CASSDRANYGYTF	TGTGCCAGCAGTGACAGAGCTAACTATGGCTACACCTTC
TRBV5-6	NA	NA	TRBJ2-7	CASSLPRQASIYEQYF	TGTGCCAGCAGCTTGCCCAGACAGGCGTCAATCTACGAGCAGTACTTC
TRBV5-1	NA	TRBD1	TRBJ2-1	CASSPGTGKYYEQFF	TGCGCCAGCAGCCCGGGGACAGGGAAGTATTATGAGCAGTTCTTC
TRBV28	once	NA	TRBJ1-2	CASSPTPRDYGYTF	TGTGCCAGCAGTCCGACGCCGAGGGACTATGGCTACACCTTC
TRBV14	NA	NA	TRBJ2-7	CASSQERTFTYEQYF	TGTGCCAGCAGCCAAGAAAGAACGTTTACCTACGAGCAGTACTTC
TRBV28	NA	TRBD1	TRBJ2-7	CASRHSNRGSYEQYF	TGTGCCAGCAGACACTCAAACAGGGGCTCCTACGAGCAGTACTTC
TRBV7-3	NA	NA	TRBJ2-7	CASSLTAENEQYF	TGTGCCAGCAGCTTAACGGCCGAGAACGAGCAGTACTTC
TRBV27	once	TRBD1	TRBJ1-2	CASSFQGQGNYTF	TGTGCCAGCAGTTTTCAGGGACAGGGGAACTACACCTTC
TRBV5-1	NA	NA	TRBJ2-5	CASSLALQARTQYF	TGCGCCAGCAGCTTGGCCCTCCAGGCAAGGACCCAGTACTTC
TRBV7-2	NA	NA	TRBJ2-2	CASSTANRLTGELFF	TGTGCCAGCAGCACCGCTAACAGACTCACCGGGGAGCTGTTTTTT
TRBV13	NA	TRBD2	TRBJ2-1	CASRVAGSYNEQFF	TGTGCCAGCAGGGTAGCGGGTTCCTACAATGAGCAGTTCTTC
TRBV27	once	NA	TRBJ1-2	CASSYKGVYGYTF	TGTGCCAGCAGTTATAAGGGGGTCTATGGCTACACCTTC
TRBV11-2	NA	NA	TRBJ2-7	CASSQHRGPNRLYEQYF	TGTGCCAGCAGCCAGCACCGGGGTCCCAACCGCCTCTACGAGCAGTACTTC
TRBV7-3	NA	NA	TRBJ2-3	CASSSQQGGDTQYF	TGTGCCAGCAGCTCCCAACAGGGAGGGGATACGCAGTATTTT
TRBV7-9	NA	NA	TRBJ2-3	CASPGGTDTQYF	TGTGCCAGCCCAGGTGGCACAGATACGCAGTATTTT